The 10 T cell receptor beta chains below come from one sample, sequenced in a study of CD8+ T cells in alopecia areata. Treatment: oral pan-JAK inhibitor, 5-10 mg twice daily. As the sequencing template, cDNA was produced by extracting RNA and reverse transcribing it. Assay used: immunoSEQ multiplex PCR; TCRdb lists only in-frame clones, some missing. This table has about 160,000 clones, less than 70% appearing once. This specimen was CD4+ T cells sorted from blood, taken at week 24, from a patient treated with tofacitinib. These receptor sequences come from a human donor with alopecia areata.

The chain is built from TRBV7-2 and TRBJ2-3; D may be TRBD1 (6 bases). Germline V CDR1 and CDR2: SGHTA, FQGNSA. The CDR3 consists of 14 residues. With 5 bases removed from V and 1 base from J, the gap between germline ends came to 10 bases. In DNA, the CDR3 is TGTGCCAGCAGCCGACAGGTTCGCACAGATACGCAGTATTTT. It is translated as CASSRQVRTDTQYF.

The V and J genes are TRBV11-3 and TRBJ2-1; D not resolved. This CDR3 comprises 12 residues. V lost 3 bases and J 10 bases, leaving 10 bases between the germline ends. Germline loops: CDR1 SGHNT, CDR2 YENEEA. CDR3 sequence (DNA): TGTGCCAGCAGCTTGGTCAATCAGGAGCAGTTCTTC. It specifies CASSLVNQEQFF.

This sequence joins TRBV4-2 and TRBJ1-2, with 7 bases fitting TRBD1. V lost 3 bases to trimming and J lost 5 bases; unmatched junction nucleotides: 18. CDR1 is LGHNA and CDR2 is YNFKEQ in the germline V gene. This CDR3 has 18 amino acids. The DNA of the CDR3 is TGTGCCAGCAGCCAGGTCACCCCACCGGGACAGACCTCGTATGGCTACACCTTC. This translates into CASSQVTPPGQTSYGYTF.

This clone was found many times. The CDR3 here is CASSPDSTYGYTF. The CDR3 coding sequence is TGTGCCAGCAGCCCAGACAGTACCTATGGCTACACCTTC. This sequence joins TRBV9 and TRBJ1-2; maybe TRBD1 (5 bases). The CDR3 extends over 13 amino acids. V was pared by 4 bases and J by 4 bases, with 11 bases between. CDR1 and CDR2 from the germline V gene are SGDLS and YYNGEE.

This chain connects TRBV4-2 to TRBJ1-5; D is ambiguous. The V end lost 0 bases, the J end lost 4 bases, and 7 bases lay between the germline ends. The CDR3 consists of 14 residues. CDR1 LGHNA and CDR2 YNFKEQ come from the germline V gene. In DNA form, the CDR3 reads TGTGCCAGCAGCCAAGAGGCCGGAAATCAGCCCCAGCATTTT. It codes for CASSQEAGNQPQHF.

The V call is TRBV30, the J call TRBJ1-6; D remains ambiguous. The CDR3 spans 16 residues. Trimming removed 1 base at V and 0 bases at J, with 10 bases between. Germline V CDR1 and CDR2: GTSNPN, SVGIG (reference sequence). The CDR3: CAWSGASFSYNSPLHF. The CDR3 region has the DNA TGTGCCTGGAGTGGCGCCTCATTCTCCTATAATTCACCCCTCCACTTT.

The V gene is TRBV29-1, the J gene TRBJ2-5, with D possibly being TRBD1 or TRBD2 (6 bases each). V lost 7 bases and J lost 5, with 20 bases in between. Germline lookup yields CDR1 SQVTM and CDR2 ANQGSEA. This CDR3 comprises 14 residues. The CDR3 DNA follows: TGCAGCGCCCCGGCTGGTGGGGGGCGGGAGACCCAGTACTTC. Amino acid sequence: CSAPAGGGRETQYF.

V and J are TRBV10-3 and TRBJ2-2, with D possibly TRBD2 on 5 matching bases. The germline CDR1 and CDR2 sequences are ENHRY and SYGVKD. Trimming cost V 4 bases and J 6 bases, with 9 bases left between them. This CDR3 has 13 residues. DNA for the CDR3: TGTGCCATCAGTGCGGGAACGTCCGGGGAGCTGTTTTTT. It encodes CAISAGTSGELFF.

The J gene is TRBJ1-5, the V gene TRBV30; D might be TRBD1 (5 bases). This CDR3 spans 13 amino acids. V lost 4 bases to trimming and J lost 1 base, with 8 bases between them. The germline CDR1 and CDR2 sequences are GTSNPN and SVGIG (reference sequence). The CDR3, as DNA: TGTGCCTGGAAGGGGCACAGCAATCAGCCCCAGCATTTT. Protein product: CAWKGHSNQPQHF.

This sequence joins TRBV6-5 and TRBJ1-4, with 9 bases identical to TRBD1. The CDR3 contains 15 residues. Germline CDR1 reads MNHEY; CDR2 reads SVGAGI. V gave up 0 bases and J gave up 4 bases; unmatched junction bases: 0. CDR3 DNA sequence: TGTGCCAGCAGTTACTCGGGACAGGGTAATGAAAAACTGTTTTTT. It specifies CASSYSGQGNEKLFF.